A single sample gave rise to the 28 T cell receptor beta chains below, sequenced in a study of regulatory T cells in long-lasting Graves disease. Time point meaning: persistent/refractory GD, antithyroid drugs over 5 years with positive TRAb. RNA from PBMCs was the source of the TCR library. Arm-PCR of CDR3 regions with iRepertoire HTBI primers generated TCR beta libraries. TCRdb ran MiXCR on the multiplex PCR reads and lists one entry per CDR3 protein. The sample records 450,000 or so distinct CDR3 sequences, approximately 23% being singletons. Material: peripheral blood mononuclear cells (PBMCs), obtained when the disease was refractory, from a patient treated with antithyroid drugs. These TCRs come from a female donor with Graves disease.

At least ten counts were recorded for this clonotype. The chain employs TRBV30 and TRBJ1-1; D remains unclear. V was trimmed by 4 bases and J by 11 bases, leaving 23 bases between them. Germline V CDR1 and CDR2: GTSNPN, SVGIG (reference sequence). This CDR3 is built from 14 residues. The CDR3 spells CAWTPRASRTDAFF. CDR3 in DNA: TGTGCCTGGACGCCAAGGGCTTCTCGGACGGATGCTTTCTTT. Supplemented by reference TRBV30 and TRBJ1-1, the full variable domain reads SQTIHQWPATLVQPVGSPLSLECTVEGTSNPNLYWYRQAAGRGLQLLFYSVGIGQISSEVPQNLSASRPQDRQFILSSKKLLLSDSGFYLCAWTPRASRTDAFFGQGTRLTVV.

This clonotype was counted only a few times. This chain joins TRBV19 and TRBJ2-5, with TRBD2 identical over 7 bases. This CDR3 is 15 amino acids long. Germline-derived CDR1 and CDR2 are LNHDA and SQIVND (reference sequence). Trimming cost V 7 bases and J 5 bases; bases outside gene matches: 13. The CDR3 nucleotides are TGTGCCAGTACCCAGTTCGCCGGGAGGAGGGAGACCCAGTACTTC. It translates to CASTQFAGRRETQYF.

This chain joins TRBV6-5 and TRBJ2-7; D unclear. Germline assignment: CDR1 MNHEY and CDR2 SVGAGI. This CDR3 contains 11 residues. Trimming removed 1 base from V and 7 bases from J, with 5 bases in between. The CDR3 region has the DNA TGTGCCAGCAGTTACTTCCGGGAGCAGTACTTC. Its translation: CASSYFREQYF.

V gene TRBV5-4 combines with J gene TRBJ2-7; possibly TRBD2 for D (5 bases). Germline-derived CDR1 and CDR2 are SGHNT and YYREEE (reference sequence). The CDR3 loop spans 13 amino acids. V was cut by 1 base and J by 6 bases, with 11 bases left in between. CDR3 residues: CASSLRDLGEQYF. The CDR3 nucleotides read TGTGCCAGCAGCTTGCGGGATCTGGGCGAGCAGTACTTC.

This clonotype was counted many times. The chain carries TRBV28 and TRBJ2-7; no clear D. With 8 bases removed from V and 3 bases from J, the gap between germline ends came to 11 bases. This CDR3 is built from 12 residues. CDR1 and CDR2 (germline): MDHEN, SYDVKM. Here the CDR3 DNA reads TGTGCCAGCGGAAACAAAGACTACGAGCAGTACTTC. This translates into CASGNKDYEQYF.

The gene calls are TRBV15 and TRBJ2-7; D unresolved. V was shortened by 4 bases and J by 3 bases, with 10 bases between the two germline ends. The CDR3 extends over 13 amino acids. Germline V gene lookup returns CDR1 LNHNV and CDR2 YYDKDF (reference sequence). The CDR3 loop is CATSTLGIYEQYF. Written as DNA, the CDR3 is TGTGCCACCAGCACCCTGGGGATCTACGAGCAGTACTTC.

This chain links TRBV11-1 with TRBJ2-3, with 12 bases aligning to TRBD2. The CDR3 runs 15 residues. Trimming took 5 bases from V and 4 from J; bases not matched to a gene: 4. Germline loops: CDR1 SGHAT, CDR2 FQDESV (reference sequence). The CDR3 sequence: CASSPGLAGPDTQYF. The CDR3 DNA follows: TGTGCCAGCAGCCCGGGACTAGCGGGCCCAGATACGCAGTATTTT.

In its sample, this clonotype was seen a few times. V is TRBV6-5 and J is TRBJ2-2; no clear D. Trimming removed 4 bases from V and 2 bases from J, with 8 bases in between. Germline V CDR1 and CDR2: MNHEY, SVGAGI. The CDR3 covers 14 residues. CDR3 sequence reads: CASSLTLNTGELFF. The DNA for the CDR3 is TGTGCCAGCAGTTTAACACTTAACACCGGGGAGCTGTTTTTT.

The CDR3 reads CASSLSPSGSTDTQYF. The CDR3 bases are TGTGCCAGCAGCTTATCACCTAGCGGGAGCACAGATACGCAGTATTTT. This sequence joins TRBV7-2 and TRBJ2-3; 8 bases fit TRBD2. In germline, CDR1 is SGHTA, CDR2 FQGNSA. The CDR3 consists of 16 residues. Trimming cost V 2 bases and J 0 bases; bases outside gene matches: 4. The full variable domain, with the rest looked up from reference TRBV7-2 and TRBJ2-3, is GAGVSQSPSNKVTEKGKDVELRCDPISGHTALYWYRQSLGQGLEFLIYFQGNSAPDKSGLPSDRFSAERTGGSVSTLTIQRTQQEDSAVYLCASSLSPSGSTDTQYFGPGTRLTVL.

This clonotype was seen more than once but under ten times. The V and J genes are TRBV25-1 and TRBJ1-5; perhaps TRBD1 as D (5 bases). Trimming left V 8 bases short and J 7 bases short, with 18 bases between. Per germline, CDR1 MGHDK and CDR2 SYGVNS. The CDR3 has 14 amino acids. The CDR3 DNA follows: TGTGCCAGCCGAGCCTCCGGGGGGGACCAGCCCCAGCATTTT. Translated, it gives CASRASGGDQPQHF.

This clonotype was seen many times. V usage is TRBV12-3 or TRBV12-4 and J usage is TRBJ2-4, with 12 bases aligning to TRBD2. CDR3 length: 18 residues. With 0 bases clipped from V and 7 bases from J, the junction kept 10 bases outside the gene matches. The CDR3 coding sequence is TGTGCCAGCAGTTTAGCGGGGCTAGCGGGAGGGCCGGGGAACATTCAGTACTTC. The encoded protein is CASSLAGLAGGPGNIQYF.

This clonotype was counted ten times or more. J is TRBJ2-5 and V is TRBV25-1; a weak D match, TRBD2 (6 bases). CDR3 length: 15 residues. V lost 1 base, J lost 7 bases, and 16 bases lay in between. Germline V CDR1 and CDR2: MGHDK, SYGVNS. CDR3 bases: TGTGCCAGCAGTGAATGGGGGGATGCCACGGGGACCCAGTACTTC. Translated, it gives CASSEWGDATGTQYF.

This clonotype occurred a few times. V is TRBV7-2 and J is TRBJ1-2, with D maybe TRBD1 (5 bases). CDR3 size: 14 residues. Germline values: CDR1 SGHTA, CDR2 FQGNSA. V gave up 5 bases and J gave up 5 bases, with 15 bases separating them. This CDR3 is CASSPPGVSYGYTF. Written as DNA, the CDR3 is TGTGCCAGCAGCCCACCGGGGGTCTCGTATGGCTACACCTTC. The variable domain in full, completed from reference TRBV7-2 and TRBJ1-2, reads GAGVSQSPSNKVTEKGKDVELRCDPISGHTALYWYRQSLGQGLEFLIYFQGNSAPDKSGLPSDRFSAERTGGSVSTLTIQRTQQEDSAVYLCASSPPGVSYGYTFGSGTRLTVV.

This clonotype occurred many times. J is TRBJ1-1 and V is TRBV6-1; D gene ambiguous. CDR3 size: 14 residues. V lost 7 bases, J lost 5 bases, and 17 bases lay in between. CDR1 is MNHNS and CDR2 is SASEGT in the germline V gene. The CDR3 is CASNRNVGTTEAFF. The CDR3 nucleotides are TGTGCCAGCAATCGTAACGTAGGAACGACTGAAGCTTTCTTT.

The rearrangement links TRBV7-2 to TRBJ2-3; D is uncertain. The CDR3 spans 14 residues. Germline CDR1 and CDR2: SGHTA and FQGNSA. V was clipped by 4 bases and J by 0 bases, with 8 bases between them. Here the CDR3 reads CASSSMTSTDTQYF. In DNA, the CDR3 is TGTGCCAGCAGCTCCATGACTAGCACAGATACGCAGTATTTT.

This clonotype was seen ten or more times. V is TRBV20-1 and J is TRBJ2-7; 10 positions match TRBD2. V lost 5 bases to trimming and J lost 1 base; unmatched junction nucleotides: 5. The CDR3 runs to 14 residues. CDR1 and CDR2 (germline): DFQATT, SNEGSKA (reference sequence). The DNA of the CDR3 is TGCAGTGCTTCAAGCGGGGGGGGATCCTACGAGCAGTACTTC. Encoded protein: CSASSGGGSYEQYF.

The rearrangement uses TRBV28 and TRBJ2-5, with D possibly TRBD2 on 6 matching bases. CDR3 length: 15 residues. Trimming took off 6 bases at V and 4 bases at J, with 18 bases between the two ends. In germline, CDR1 is MDHEN, CDR2 SYDVKM. CDR3 sequence reads: CASSTGSRERETQYF. The CDR3 nucleotides read TGTGCCAGCAGCACCGGGAGCCGGGAGCGAGAGACCCAGTACTTC.

CDR3 loop: CASREGGAGYF. For the CDR3, the DNA is TGTGCCAGCAGGGAGGGGGGGGCCGGGTACTTC. The chain has TRBV7-2 and TRBJ2-5, with D perhaps TRBD2 (7 bases). Germline CDR1 SGHTA, CDR2 FQGNSA. This CDR3 has 11 amino acids. Trimming left V 6 bases short and J 13 bases short, with 15 bases between.

The V gene is TRBV30, the J gene TRBJ2-5, with TRBD1 matching 9 bases. The DNA end favors TRBJ2-1, so the J call may be wrong. From germline, CDR1 is GTSNPN and CDR2 SVGIG (reference sequence). The CDR3 totals 14 residues. CDR3 protein: CAWSGGQGPNEQFF. CDR3 in DNA: TGTGCCTGGAGTGGGGGACAGGGCCCCAATGAGCAGTTCTTC.

This clonotype was found a few times. An end of the junction does not agree with germline; a read error may underlie this. This chain connects TRBV7-2 to TRBJ1-4, with a tentative D call TRBD1 (6 bases). This CDR3 has 14 residues. The germline CDR1 and CDR2 sequences are SGHTA and FQGNSA. The CDR3 DNA reads as TGTGCCAGCAGGAGGGACACCGGGAATGGAAAACTGTTTTTT. Protein product: CASRRDTGNGKLFF.

This clonotype was observed at least ten times. The V gene is TRBV2, the J gene TRBJ2-7; 12 bases map to TRBD1. This CDR3 is 15 amino acids long. Unmatched junction bases numbered 8, after V lost 5 bases and J lost 6 bases. Germline V CDR1 and CDR2: SNHLY, FYNNEI. CDR3: CASSFTGTGGSEQYF. CDR3 DNA: TGTGCCAGCAGTTTTACCGGGACAGGGGGCAGCGAGCAGTACTTC.

This clonotype has just a few counts. The J gene is TRBJ1-4, the V gene TRBV18; 10 bases line up with TRBD1. The V and J ends lost 4 bases and 8 bases, in that order; junction bases with no gene match: 7. Germline V gives CDR1 KGHSH, CDR2 LQKENI. This CDR3 contains 15 residues. For the CDR3, the DNA is TGTGCCAGCTCACGCGGGACAGGGGAGGACGAAAAACTGTTTTTT. It codes for CASSRGTGEDEKLFF.

The chain has TRBV5-1 and TRBJ2-7; 10 bases fit TRBD2. The V segment lost 0 bases and the J segment 7 bases; nucleotides outside the gene matches: 7. Germline V gene lookup returns CDR1 SGHRS and CDR2 YFSETQ. The CDR3 loop spans 15 amino acids. CDR3 sequence reads: CASSLVTSGAGEQYF. The CDR3 DNA reads TGCGCCAGCAGCTTGGTTACTAGCGGGGCCGGGGAGCAGTACTTC.

This clonotype was counted many times. V is TRBV12-3 or TRBV12-4 and J is TRBJ2-7; 7 bases match TRBD1. After removal of 5 bases from V and 3 bases from J, the junction contained 1 base not matched to a gene. The CDR3 loop spans 12 amino acids. The CDR3 sequence: CASSRTGYEQYF. In DNA, the CDR3 is TGTGCCAGCAGTCGGACAGGCTACGAGCAGTACTTC.

The V gene is TRBV3-1, the J gene TRBJ1-5; possibly TRBD1 for D (5 bases). Germline assignment: CDR1 LGHDT and CDR2 YNNKEL (reference sequence). The CDR3 length is 14 residues. V was trimmed by 8 bases and J by 7 bases, leaving 18 bases between them. This chain's CDR3 is CASALGRDGQPQHF. In DNA, the CDR3 is TGTGCCAGCGCCCTGGGCAGGGATGGGCAGCCCCAGCATTTT.

This clonotype was observed many times. This chain links TRBV6-1 with TRBJ1-6, with D maybe TRBD1 (6 bases). CDR1 is MNHNS and CDR2 is SASEGT in the germline V gene. Between the trimmed V and J ends, which lost 6 bases and 0 bases, there was a span of 21 bases. This CDR3 is built from 19 residues. For the CDR3, the DNA is TGTGCCAGCAGCTCAGACCGGGACGACAGGAGCTCCTATAATTCACCCCTCCACTTT. Translating it yields CASSSDRDDRSSYNSPLHF.

The rearrangement joins TRBV7-2 to TRBJ2-7, with 9 positions matching TRBD2. The CDR3 contains 15 residues. J was trimmed by 3 bases and V by 2 bases; bases with no gene match: 5. Germline V gives CDR1 SGHTA, CDR2 FQGNSA. This CDR3 reads CASSLIQREVYEQYF. In DNA form, the CDR3 reads TGTGCCAGCAGCTTAATACAGCGGGAGGTCTACGAGCAGTACTTC.

In regard to this clonotype: Since a much larger clone is just one base distant, this may be a read error. This chain joins TRBV7-2 and TRBJ1-2, with D hard to call. The germline CDR1 and CDR2 sequences are SGHTA and FQGNSA. This CDR3 has 15 amino acids. The chain's CDR3 is CGSSLETGNNYGYTF. For the CDR3, the DNA is TGTGGCAGCAGCTTAGAAACGGGGAATAACTATGGCTACACCTTC. The whole variable domain, remainder taken from reference TRBV7-2 and TRBJ1-2, is GAGVSQSPSNKVTEKGKDVELRCDPISGHTALYWYRQSLGQGLEFLIYFQGNSAPDKSGLPSDRFSAERTGGSVSTLTIQRTQQEDSAVYLCGSSLETGNNYGYTFGSGTRLTVV.